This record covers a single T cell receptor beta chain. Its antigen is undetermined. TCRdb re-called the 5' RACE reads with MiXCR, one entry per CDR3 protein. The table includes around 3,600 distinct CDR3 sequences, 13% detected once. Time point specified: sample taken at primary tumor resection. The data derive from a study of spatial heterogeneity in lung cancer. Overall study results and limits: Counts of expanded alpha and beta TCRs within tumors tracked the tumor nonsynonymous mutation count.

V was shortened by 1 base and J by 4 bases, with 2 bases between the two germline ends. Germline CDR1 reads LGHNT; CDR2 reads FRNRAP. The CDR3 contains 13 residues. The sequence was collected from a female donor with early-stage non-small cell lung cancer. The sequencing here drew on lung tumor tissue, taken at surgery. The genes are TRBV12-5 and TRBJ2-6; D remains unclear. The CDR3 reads CASGLDGANVLTF. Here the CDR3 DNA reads TGTGCTAGTGGTTTGGACGGGGCCAACGTCCTGACTTTC.